This T cell receptor beta chain came from a study of blood T cell repertoires in COVID-19. Study as a whole: Acute-phase and convalescent COVID-19 samples originated in the United States, Italy and Spain. PBMCs, B-cell-depleted T cells, or T cells were the source of the cDNA or gDNA that made up the material.

Germline values: CDR1 ENHRY, CDR2 SYGVKD. The V end was cut by 0 bases, the J end by 6 bases, with 14 bases between. The CDR3 covers 16 residues. Per the authors' pipeline: By means of reference gene primer amplification, nucleated cell counts were estimated. The table came from immunoSEQ multiplex PCR; TCRdb's copy has only in-frame clones and leaves some out. V and J calls and clone size come straight from that table; D and trimming were deduced from the DNA. The data show some 130,000 clones, around 80% seen once. Sequenced input: peripheral blood. The TCR originated in a man between 65 and 85 years old with acute or convalescent COVID-19. The rearrangement uses TRBV10-3 and TRBJ2-2; D perhaps matches TRBD1 (6 bases). CDR3 bases: TGTGCCATCAGTGAGTCGACAGGCAGGGGTTCCGGGGAGCTGTTTTTT. It translates to CAISESTGRGSGELFF.